A single sample is the source of the 27 T cell receptor beta chains below, sequenced in a study of identical twins. Each CDR3 protein gets one entry after TCRdb re-called the 5' RACE reads with MiXCR. The table has around 570,000 distinct CDR3 sequences, approximately 10% seen once. These data are also associated with another study on yellow fever vaccine responses in identical twins.

The sample comprised PBMCs. These TCRs come from a woman between 18 and 30 years old in good health.

This clonotype was observed at least ten times. The chain recombines TRBV6-2 or TRBV6-3 with TRBJ1-4; 9 bases are shared with TRBD1. With 5 bases clipped from V and 10 bases from J, the junction kept 11 bases outside the gene matches. CDR1 MNHEY and CDR2 SVGEGT come from the germline V gene. The CDR3 has 15 amino acids. The CDR3 loop reads CASSVPGQGVGKLFF. The CDR3 DNA follows: TGTGCCAGCAGTGTTCCGGGACAGGGCGTCGGAAAACTGTTTTTT.

This clonotype has only a few counts. The V call is TRBV28, the J call TRBJ1-1; 10 positions match TRBD1. From germline, CDR1 is MDHEN and CDR2 SYDVKM. Trimming cost V 5 bases and J 10 bases; bases outside gene matches: 4. This CDR3 region has 12 residues. The CDR3 coding sequence is TGTGCCAGCAGTCCGGACAGGGGGAGAGCTTTCTTT. It codes for CASSPDRGRAFF.

Many counts were recorded for this clonotype. The rearrangement joins TRBV6-1 to TRBJ1-6; no clear D. Germline CDR1 MNHNS, CDR2 SASEGT. The germline V and J ends were trimmed by 3 bases and 10 bases, with 16 bases remaining between them. The CDR3 contains 15 residues. This CDR3 reads CASSDPGWEGSPLHF. DNA of the CDR3: TGTGCCAGCAGTGATCCGGGCTGGGAAGGATCACCCCTCCACTTT.

The V gene is TRBV12-3 or TRBV12-4, the J gene TRBJ2-1; 8 bases map to TRBD1. Trimming took 5 bases from V and 7 from J; bases not matched to a gene: 10. This CDR3 is built from 15 residues. CDR3 sequence (DNA): TGTGCCAGCAGTAATCCTTCGACAGGGGTGAATGAGCAGTTCTTC. Protein: CASSNPSTGVNEQFF.

This rearrangement joins TRBV4-2 to TRBJ2-7; no definite D call. The CDR3 spans 14 residues. V lost 3 bases and J lost 4, with 13 bases in between. Germline V lookup: CDR1 LGHNA, CDR2 YNFKEQ. DNA for the CDR3: TGTGCCAGCAGCCATGGCATCACGTCTTACGAGCAGTACTTC. Its protein product is CASSHGITSYEQYF.

The table lists this clonotype with many counts. The rearrangement links TRBV29-1 to TRBJ2-7; D remains ambiguous. V was pared by 0 bases and J by 3 bases, with 15 bases between. The CDR3 is 15 residues long. Germline values: CDR1 SQVTM, CDR2 ANQGSEA. The CDR3 sequence: CSVEDATFGHYEQYF. CDR3 sequence (DNA): TGCAGCGTTGAAGATGCGACTTTCGGGCACTACGAGCAGTACTTC.

Of note for this clonotype: This clone may be a read error of a much larger clone one base away. V is TRBV9 and J is TRBJ2-1; 7 bases fit TRBD2. J gave up 6 bases and V 3 bases, and 15 bases lay outside the gene matches. CDR1 is SGDLS and CDR2 is YYNGEE in the germline V gene. CDR3 length: 17 residues. The CDR3 DNA reads as TGTGCCAGCAGCGCCCAGGTATGTAGCGGGTGCTTCAATGAGCAGTTCTTC. Its translation is CASSAQVCSGCFNEQFF.

This clonotype was picked up many times. The chain employs TRBV11-1 and TRBJ2-2; 9 bases fit TRBD1. The CDR3 runs 16 residues. After removal of 4 bases from V and 0 bases from J, the junction contained 3 bases not matched to a gene. Germline V gene sequence: CDR1 SGHAT, CDR2 FQDESV (reference sequence). CDR3 nucleotides: TGTGCCAGCAGCTGGGGGGACAGGGCGAACACCGGGGAGCTGTTTTTT. Translated, it gives CASSWGDRANTGELFF.

This clonotype was found many times. The gene calls are TRBV28 and TRBJ1-1; tentatively, D is TRBD1 (6 bases). The CDR3 sequence is 14 residues long. The germline gives CDR1 MDHEN, CDR2 SYDVKM. Deletions cut 2 bases from V and 6 bases from J, with 13 bases between. CDR3 in DNA: TGTGCCAGCAGTTTAACAGGGAGTATGGCTGAAGCTTTCTTT. Translating gives CASSLTGSMAEAFF.

In its sample, this clonotype was seen many times. The CDR3 loop reads CASSLEGGPGTEAFF. In nucleotides, the CDR3 is TGTGCCAGCAGCTTAGAAGGGGGGCCTGGCACTGAAGCTTTCTTT. V usage is TRBV7-2 and J usage is TRBJ1-1, with TRBD1 as a possible D gene (6 bases). V gave up 1 base and J gave up 4 bases, with 13 bases separating them. This CDR3 spans 15 amino acids. Germline CDR1 SGHTA, CDR2 FQGNSA.

The table lists this clonotype with many counts. The chain has TRBV12-3 or TRBV12-4 and TRBJ2-4; D uncertain. V lost 6 bases and J 5 bases, leaving 8 bases between the germline ends. The CDR3 runs 12 residues. The CDR3 nucleotides are TGTGCCAGCAGGAAAGGAGAAAACATTCAGTACTTC. This sequence encodes CASRKGENIQYF.

The CDR3, as DNA: TGTGCCAGCAGGACTTTGATGAAGGGACAGGGCACAGATACGCAGTATTTT. As protein: CASRTLMKGQGTDTQYF. The chain employs TRBV25-1 and TRBJ2-3; 8 bases map to TRBD1. Germline CDR1 reads MGHDK; CDR2 reads SYGVNS. The CDR3 is 17 amino acids. With V trimmed by 6 bases and J by 1 base, 12 bases remained unmatched.

This clonotype has only a few counts. The chain links TRBV4-3 to TRBJ2-7; D is possibly TRBD1 (6 bases). Germline CDR1 reads LGHNA; CDR2 reads YSLEER. This CDR3 comprises 15 residues. The V end lost 0 bases, the J end lost 0 bases, and 9 bases lay between the germline ends. The CDR3 loop is CASSQDPDSSYEQYF. DNA of the CDR3: TGCGCCAGCAGCCAAGATCCGGACAGCTCCTACGAGCAGTACTTC.

This clonotype has a handful of counts. This sequence joins TRBV6-1 and TRBJ1-1; D perhaps matches TRBD1 (5 bases). V was pared by 6 bases and J by 3 bases, with 11 bases between. From germline, CDR1 is MNHNS and CDR2 SASEGT. The CDR3 loop spans 13 amino acids. The CDR3 DNA is TGTGCCAGCAGACAGGCGATTTACACTGAAGCTTTCTTT. It codes for CASRQAIYTEAFF.

This clonotype was found a few times. This rearrangement joins TRBV11-2 to TRBJ2-6; no firm D call. The CDR3 sequence is 19 residues long. The germline gives CDR1 SGHAT, CDR2 FQNNGV. Between the trimmed V and J ends, which lost 0 bases and 0 bases, there was a span of 15 bases. The CDR3 sequence is CASSLEPRADYSGANVLTF. The CDR3 DNA is TGTGCCAGCAGCTTAGAACCCCGGGCAGATTACTCTGGGGCCAACGTCCTGACTTTC.

The chain recombines TRBV11-3 with TRBJ2-7, with 9 nucleotides matching TRBD2. After removal of 8 bases from V and 2 bases from J, the junction contained 13 bases not matched to a gene. Per the germline V gene, CDR1 is SGHNT and CDR2 is YENEEA. This CDR3 spans 16 amino acids. CDR3 nucleotide sequence: TGTGCCAGCGAAGACAGAGCGGGGGGTCGGCCCTACGAGCAGTACTTC. Translated: CASEDRAGGRPYEQYF.

V and J are TRBV19 and TRBJ2-1; D might be TRBD2 (6 bases). V was shortened by 7 bases and J by 2 bases, with 15 bases between the two germline ends. The CDR3 loop spans 15 amino acids. CDR1 is LNHDA, CDR2 SQIVND, per germline (reference sequence). CDR3 bases: TGTGCCAGTAATTCGGCGGGAACAACCTACAATGAGCAGTTCTTC. Amino acids: CASNSAGTTYNEQFF. The variable domain in full, with the rest retrieved from reference TRBV19 and TRBJ2-1, is DGGITQSPKYLFRKEGQNVTLSCEQNLNHDAMYWYRQDPGQGLRLIYYSQIVNDFQKGDIAEGYSVSREKKESFPLTVTSAQKNPTAFYLCASNSAGTTYNEQFFGPGTRLTVL.

The chain links TRBV20-1 to TRBJ1-1; possible D gene TRBD1, 5 bases. V was cut by 4 bases and J by 7 bases, with 10 bases left in between. The length of the CDR3 is 11 residues. Germline CDR1 DFQATT, CDR2 SNEGSKA (reference sequence). The CDR3 nucleotides read TGCAGTGCTAAAGACAGTTTTGAAGCTTTCTTT. Residues: CSAKDSFEAFF.

The rearrangement joins TRBV7-8 to TRBJ2-1; 8 bases are a match to TRBD2. This CDR3 contains 17 residues. V was clipped by 5 bases and J by 0 bases; unmatched bases: 9. The germline CDR1 and CDR2 sequences are SGHVS and FQNEAQ. The CDR3: CASSPETSVPSYNEQFF. As DNA, the CDR3 is TGTGCCAGCAGCCCGGAGACTAGCGTTCCCTCCTACAATGAGCAGTTCTTC.

This clonotype was seen repeatedly, ten times or more. The rearrangement joins TRBV7-9 to TRBJ2-5; tentatively, D is TRBD2 (6 bases). CDR3 length: 16 residues. The germline V and J ends were trimmed by 7 bases and 5 bases, with 23 bases remaining between them. CDR1 and CDR2 from the germline V gene are SEHNR and FQNEAQ (reference sequence). The CDR3 protein is CASTVLKGLEAETQYF. The DNA for the CDR3 is TGTGCCAGCACCGTACTAAAGGGACTCGAGGCGGAGACCCAGTACTTC.

For the CDR3, the DNA is TGTGCCAGCAGCTTATTGAACCCGGGGGCCCGCTTTAGCAATCAGCCCCAGCATTTT. It codes for CASSLLNPGARFSNQPQHF. The V and J genes are TRBV7-6 and TRBJ1-5, with a weak D call TRBD1 (6 bases). The CDR3 has 19 amino acids. Germline V gene lookup returns CDR1 SGHVS and CDR2 FNYEAQ. V gave up 2 bases and J gave up 0 bases, with 20 bases separating them.

This clonotype was recorded many times. The J gene is TRBJ2-1, the V gene TRBV11-1; D tentatively fits TRBD1 or TRBD2 (5 bases each). V was shortened by 1 base and J by 2 bases, with 18 bases between the two germline ends. The CDR3 sequence is 18 residues long. CDR1 SGHAT and CDR2 FQDESV come from the germline V gene (reference sequence). The CDR3 DNA follows: TGTGCCAGCAGCTTAGAGTTGAGGGGTGGAATCCCCTACAATGAGCAGTTCTTC. Translating it yields CASSLELRGGIPYNEQFF.

This clonotype was seen many times. The CDR3: CASSLFQGTYEQYF. CDR3 DNA sequence: TGTGCCAGCAGTTTATTTCAGGGTACCTACGAGCAGTACTTC. The chain is built from TRBV27 and TRBJ2-7; possible D gene TRBD1, 5 bases. V gave up 1 base and J gave up 2 bases, with 9 bases separating them. Germline lookup yields CDR1 MNHEY and CDR2 SMNVEV (reference sequence). The CDR3 contains 14 residues.

This clonotype was found a few times. The CDR3 DNA is TGTGCCAGCAATCGACAGGGAATAAATTCACCCCTCCACTTT. It encodes CASNRQGINSPLHF. The V call is TRBV12-3 or TRBV12-4, the J call TRBJ1-6, with 7 bases matching TRBD1. Trimming at V came to 7 bases and at J to 7 bases, leaving 7 bases not matched to a gene. The CDR3 has 14 residues.

This clonotype was counted many times. The chain employs TRBV7-2 and TRBJ2-5; no definite D call. The CDR3 has 12 residues. The V gene's germline CDR1 is SGHTA and CDR2 FQGNSA. Trimming stripped 0 bases from V and 7 bases from J, with 6 bases between. The DNA for the CDR3 is TGTGCCAGCAGCTTAGCGCGTGCGACCCAGTACTTC. It encodes CASSLARATQYF.

This clonotype showed up just a few times. The genes are TRBV6-2 or TRBV6-3 and TRBJ2-1; D gene unclear. Looked up from germline, CDR1 is MNHEY and CDR2 is SVGEGT. With 1 base removed from V and 0 bases from J, the gap between germline ends came to 7 bases. The CDR3 spans 15 residues. DNA of the CDR3: TGTGCCAGCAGTTACTTCACGAGCTCCTACAATGAGCAGTTCTTC. Protein: CASSYFTSSYNEQFF.

V is TRBV7-2 and J is TRBJ1-1, with 8 bases identical to TRBD1. V gave up 4 bases and J gave up 0 bases; unmatched junction bases: 4. In germline, CDR1 is SGHTA, CDR2 FQGNSA. The length of the CDR3 is 15 residues. The CDR3 here is CASSSGQVMNTEAFF. The CDR3 DNA sequence: TGTGCCAGCAGCTCGGGACAGGTTATGAACACTGAAGCTTTCTTT.